These 28 T cell receptor beta chains came from one sample sequenced in a study of cytomegalovirus exposure and HLA in healthy donors. Assay: immunoSEQ multiplex PCR; the TCRdb copy retains only in-frame clones and omits some. The sample contains about 160,000 clones, approximately 90% of which appear only once. The source material was PBMCs. Receptor source: a young man in good health and CMV-seronegative.

The V gene is TRBV5-1, the J gene TRBJ2-5, with 7 bases fitting TRBD1. Germline CDR1 and CDR2: SGHRS and YFSETQ. This CDR3 is built from 16 residues. The junction had 12 bases not matched to a gene; V was cut back by 2 bases and J by 5 bases. This CDR3 is CASSLTRQGEPETQYF. Written as DNA, the CDR3 is TGCGCCAGCAGCTTAACTCGGCAGGGGGAGCCGGAGACCCAGTACTTC.

The chain is built from TRBV14 and TRBJ1-1; D gene unclear. Looked up from germline, CDR1 is SGHDN and CDR2 is FVKESK. Trimming left V 5 bases short and J 5 bases short, with 9 bases between. CDR3 length: 12 amino acids. This CDR3 reads CASSFRSTEAFF. The CDR3 region has the DNA TGTGCCAGCAGCTTTCGGAGTACTGAAGCTTTCTTT.

The chain uses TRBV10-2 and TRBJ1-6; TRBD1 aligns across 7 bases. The V and J ends lost 4 bases and 8 bases, in that order; junction bases with no gene match: 2. Germline V gene sequence: CDR1 WSHSY, CDR2 SAAADI. There are 13 residues in the CDR3. CDR3 bases: TGCGCCAGCAGTGGGACAGGTGATTCACCCCTCCACTTT. The encoded protein is CASSGTGDSPLHF.

This chain connects TRBV6-1 to TRBJ2-3; 7 bases are a match to TRBD2. Germline CDR1 and CDR2: MNHNS and SASEGT. The J segment lost 4 bases and the V segment lost 8 bases, leaving 9 bases of the junction unmatched. The CDR3 sequence is 14 residues long. CDR3 residues: CASVREDRADTQYF. CDR3 in DNA: TGTGCCAGCGTCCGGGAGGATCGCGCAGATACGCAGTATTTT.

The chain combines TRBV5-1 with TRBJ1-5, with 8 bases matching TRBD1. The CDR3 totals 14 residues. The V gene's germline CDR1 is SGHRS and CDR2 YFSETQ. J gave up 3 bases and V 2 bases, and 1 base lay outside the gene matches. Here the CDR3 reads CASSLQGDNQPQHF. The CDR3 DNA reads TGCGCCAGCAGCTTACAGGGGGACAATCAGCCCCAGCATTTT.

The chain carries TRBV4-3 and TRBJ2-1, with 12 bases matching TRBD2. Germline values: CDR1 LGHNA, CDR2 YSLEER. J gave up 9 bases and V 4 bases, and 7 bases lay outside the gene matches. CDR3 size: 15 residues. CDR3 DNA sequence: TGCGCCAGCAGCCCAGGACTAGCGGGATCCGGTGAGCAGTTCTTC. Its translation is CASSPGLAGSGEQFF.

The chain combines TRBV27 with TRBJ2-7; no definite D call. V shed 0 bases and J shed 5 bases, with 14 bases lying between them. The germline V gene encodes CDR1 MNHEY and CDR2 SMNVEV (reference sequence). The CDR3 contains 15 residues. The CDR3 loop is CASSLSQAVFHEQYV. CDR3 sequence (DNA): TGTGCCAGCAGTTTATCTCAGGCAGTTTTCCACGAGCAGTACGTC.

The chain uses TRBV27 and TRBJ1-5, with 10 nucleotides matching TRBD1. The CDR3 is made up of 18 amino acids. CDR1 is MNHEY, CDR2 SMNVEV, per germline (reference sequence). V was pared by 6 bases and J by 0 bases, with 11 bases of the junction left unmatched. The CDR3 loop reads CASRNAGTGDYSNQPQHF. Written as DNA, the CDR3 is TGTGCCAGCAGAAACGCCGGGACAGGGGACTATAGCAATCAGCCCCAGCATTTT.

This chain connects TRBV14 to TRBJ2-7, with TRBD2 identical over 10 bases. Germline values: CDR1 SGHDN, CDR2 FVKESK. This CDR3 contains 15 residues. V trimming: 1 base; J trimming: 4 bases; junction bases outside the gene matches: 4. CDR3 nucleotides: TGTGCCAGCAGCCAAGGGCTAGCGGGAGCTTACGAGCAGTACTTC. Translation gives CASSQGLAGAYEQYF.

This clone has just a few counts. CDR3 bases: TGTGCCAGCAGCCTGACGAACGGCGGATTTCATGGCTACACCTTC. Amino acid sequence: CASSLTNGGFHGYTF. This sequence joins TRBV7-6 and TRBJ1-2; no definite D call. V shed 5 bases and J shed 6 bases, with 19 bases lying between them. Germline lookup yields CDR1 SGHVS and CDR2 FNYEAQ. The CDR3 is 15 residues long. Full variable domain (rest looked up from reference TRBV7-6 and TRBJ1-2): GAGVSQSPRYKVTKRGQDVALRCDPISGHVSLYWYRQALGQGPEFLTYFNYEAQQDKSGLPNDRFSAERPEGSISTLTIQRTEQRDSAMYRCASSLTNGGFHGYTFGSGTRLTVV.

This chain connects TRBV2 to TRBJ1-5; D unclear. CDR3 length equals 16 residues. The ends were cut back, 1 base at V and 3 bases at J, with 13 bases in the middle. Germline V gene sequence: CDR1 SNHLY, CDR2 FYNNEI. The CDR3 region has the DNA TGTGCCAGCAGTGAAGTAATAATGACACTCAATCAGCCCCAGCATTTT. Protein product: CASSEVIMTLNQPQHF.

The V and J genes are TRBV5-6 and TRBJ2-5; tentative D call: TRBD1 (5 bases). CDR3 length: 16 amino acids. The V end was cut by 0 bases, the J end by 2 bases, with 14 bases between. CDR1 SGHDT and CDR2 YYEEEE come from the germline V gene. In nucleotides, the CDR3 is TGTGCCAGCAGCTTGGGGGCCAGGGTGGGGCAAGAGACCCAGTACTTC. Its translation is CASSLGARVGQETQYF.

This chain links TRBV6-5 with TRBJ2-1, with TRBD2 identical over 9 bases. J was trimmed by 2 bases and V by 2 bases; bases with no gene match: 1. Germline V gives CDR1 MNHEY, CDR2 SVGAGI. The CDR3 has 15 residues. The CDR3 DNA follows: TGTGCCAGCAGTTACGGACTAGCGACCTACAATGAGCAGTTCTTC. Protein sequence: CASSYGLATYNEQFF.

CDR3 DNA: TGTGCCAGCTCACCACCTTCAACAGGGGGCGTAGGGTCACCCCTCCACTTT. It yields the protein CASSPPSTGGVGSPLHF. The chain has TRBV18 and TRBJ1-6; 9 nucleotides align to TRBD1. This CDR3 comprises 17 residues. The germline V gene has CDR1 KGHSH and CDR2 LQKENI. V trimming: 0 bases; J trimming: 10 bases; junction bases outside the gene matches: 10.

The chain has TRBV28 and TRBJ1-6; a weak D match, TRBD1 (5 bases). The CDR3 covers 15 residues. The V gene lost 4 bases and the J gene lost 8 bases, with 15 bases spanning the gap. CDR1 and CDR2 from the germline V gene are MDHEN and SYDVKM. CDR3 bases: TGTGCCAGCAGTTCGGCGGGGGAGGGTCATTCACCCCTCCACTTT. It is translated as CASSSAGEGHSPLHF.

This chain uses TRBV4-1 with TRBJ2-5; 10 positions match TRBD2. The V gene end was trimmed by 0 bases and the J gene end by 13 bases; junction bases not matched to a gene: 14. CDR1 and CDR2 from the germline V gene are MGHRA and YSYEKL. This CDR3 has 16 amino acids. The CDR3 protein is CASSQELQSSGSLPYF. The CDR3 nucleotides are TGCGCCAGCAGCCAAGAATTGCAGTCTAGCGGGAGTCTTCCGTACTTC.

This clone is medium-sized (0.01 to 0.1%) by share. The junction departs from the called germline gene at one end, perhaps through a read error. The chain has TRBV19 and TRBJ1-5, with 10 nucleotides matching TRBD1. Germline V gene lookup returns CDR1 LNHDA and CDR2 SQIVND (reference sequence). The CDR3 has 13 amino acids. The CDR3 loop is CASRTGGNQPQHF. The DNA for the CDR3 is TGTGCCAGTAGGACAGGGGGCAACCAGCCCCAGCATTTT.

The chain uses TRBV5-1 and TRBJ2-2; D gene unclear. This CDR3 is built from 15 residues. V lost 0 bases, J lost 0 bases, and 6 bases lay in between. Germline-derived CDR1 and CDR2 are SGHRS and YFSETQ. CDR3 coding DNA: TGCGCCAGCAGCTTGGGGGCCACGAACACCGGGGAGCTGTTTTTT. Residues: CASSLGATNTGELFF.

Written as DNA, the CDR3 is TGTGCCAGCAGCTTAATGGGGCGCGCGGAAGAGACCCAGTACTTC. Translated: CASSLMGRAEETQYF. This sequence joins TRBV11-2 and TRBJ2-5; tentatively, D is TRBD1 (5 bases). V was pared by 2 bases and J by 3 bases, with 13 bases between. This CDR3 has 15 residues. CDR1 and CDR2 from the germline V gene are SGHAT and FQNNGV.

The chain joins TRBV7-6 to TRBJ2-4, with D hard to call. CDR1 SGHVS and CDR2 FNYEAQ come from the germline V gene. Trimming stripped 0 bases from V and 0 bases from J, with 12 bases between. The CDR3 loop spans 17 amino acids. This chain's CDR3 is CASSLALRHKAKNIQYF. CDR3 bases: TGTGCCAGCAGCTTAGCGCTGCGACATAAAGCCAAAAACATTCAGTACTTC.

The V call is TRBV7-2, the J call TRBJ2-7; the D gene is possibly TRBD2 (5 bases). The CDR3 covers 13 residues. Trimming pared 2 bases from V and 1 base from J, leaving 6 bases between. In germline, CDR1 is SGHTA, CDR2 FQGNSA. In nucleotides, the CDR3 is TGTGCCAGCAGCTTACAGCGGTCCTACGAGCAGTACTTC. It encodes CASSLQRSYEQYF.

This clone has a handful of counts. The chain combines TRBV5-1 with TRBJ1-4, with 7 bases matching TRBD1. Trimming took 6 bases from V and 7 from J; bases not matched to a gene: 12. Germline values: CDR1 SGHRS, CDR2 YFSETQ. This CDR3 spans 15 amino acids. The CDR3 coding sequence is TGCGCCAGCATGGAAATCACAGGGGCCGGTGAAAAACTGTTTTTT. Its protein product is CASMEITGAGEKLFF.

The rearrangement joins TRBV6-4 to TRBJ1-5, with unresolved D. CDR3 length: 22 residues. V was clipped by 0 bases and J by 0 bases, with 27 bases between them. Looked up from germline, CDR1 is MRHNA and CDR2 is SNTAGT. The CDR3 DNA reads as TGTGCCAGCAGTGACTCGAAAGCACGCTCCCCTGTGTTGGTGAGTAGCAATCAGCCCCAGCATTTT. It codes for CASSDSKARSPVLVSSNQPQHF.

This clone was detected once. V usage is TRBV27 and J usage is TRBJ2-3, with D maybe TRBD2 (6 bases). The germline V gene encodes CDR1 MNHEY and CDR2 SMNVEV (reference sequence). V gave up 2 bases and J gave up 3 bases, with 6 bases separating them. The CDR3 loop spans 13 amino acids. Here the CDR3 reads CASSLGGTDTQYF. CDR3 nucleotide sequence: TGTGCCAGCAGTTTAGGGGGGACAGATACGCAGTATTTT.

The genes are TRBV6-1 and TRBJ2-7; unclear D gene. There are 15 residues in the CDR3. V shed 2 bases and J shed 1 base, with 12 bases lying between them. CDR1 is MNHNS, CDR2 SASEGT, per germline. In nucleotides, the CDR3 is TGTGCCAGCAGTGAAATCGTTGACACTTCCTACGAGCAGTACGTC. It yields the protein CASSEIVDTSYEQYV.

CDR3 amino acids: CASSQDEQGSNIYEQYF. The DNA for the CDR3 is TGTGCCAGCAGCCAAGACGAGCAGGGGTCCAATATCTACGAGCAGTACTTC. V and J are TRBV4-2 and TRBJ2-7; tentative D call: TRBD1 (6 bases). The CDR3 has 17 residues. CDR1 is LGHNA, CDR2 YNFKEQ, per germline. V was pared by 0 bases and J by 3 bases, with 18 bases between.

The rearrangement joins TRBV5-4 to TRBJ2-4; 11 nucleotides align to TRBD1. This CDR3 region has 16 residues. Trimming removed 0 bases from V and 4 bases from J; junction bases left unmatched: 3. Germline-derived CDR1 and CDR2 are SGHNT and YYREEE (reference sequence). This CDR3 reads CASSLAGTGGKNIQYF. CDR3 coding DNA: TGTGCCAGCAGCTTGGCCGGGACAGGGGGTAAAAACATTCAGTACTTC.

This chain connects TRBV19 to TRBJ2-7, with D tentatively TRBD1 (5 bases). In germline, CDR1 is LNHDA, CDR2 SQIVND (reference sequence). CDR3 length: 13 residues. Trimming took 3 bases from V and 3 from J, leaving 9 bases between them. CDR3 DNA sequence: TGTGCCAGTAGTATTAGGGGCTACTACGAGCAGTACTTC. This encodes CASSIRGYYEQYF. The variable domain in full, with the rest retrieved from reference TRBV19 and TRBJ2-7, is DGGITQSPKYLFRKEGQNVTLSCEQNLNHDAMYWYRQDPGQGLRLIYYSQIVNDFQKGDIAEGYSVSREKKESFPLTVTSAQKNPTAFYLCASSIRGYYEQYFGPGTRLTVT.